These 17 T cell receptor beta chains share one sample of origin, sequenced in a study of T cells expressing NK-cell markers. Reprocessing the 5' RACE reads, TCRdb reports a single entry for every CDR3 protein and omits DNA. The sample yields approximately 420,000 distinct CDR3 sequences, of which the top ten take up about 10%. The sample comprised blood T cells: a sorted CD56 or NKG2C T cell subset, CD4+ or CD8+ T cells, or bulk PBMC T cells (not recorded which). These receptor sequences come from a woman aged 45-65 years in good health.

This chain uses TRBV15 with TRBJ2-1; TCRdb selects TRBD2, and the lack of DNA leaves this call unchecked. The CDR3 loop spans 16 amino acids. The germline gives CDR1 LNHNV, CDR2 YYDKDF (reference sequence). CDR3 residues: CATSFRVAGPYNEQFF. The full variable domain, completed using reference TRBV15 and TRBJ2-1, is DAMVIQNPRYQVTQFGKPVTLSCSQTLNHNVMYWYQQKSSQAPKLLFHYYDKDFNNEADTPDNFQSRRPNTSFCFLDIRSPGLGDTAMYLCATSFRVAGPYNEQFFGPGTRLTVL.

The chain uses TRBV2 and TRBJ2-2; TCRdb calls TRBD1, which cannot be checked without DNA. The CDR3 has 13 amino acids. CDR1 is SNHLY, CDR2 FYNNEI, per germline. The CDR3 reads CASSELGAGELFF. Full variable domain (missing parts from reference TRBV2 and TRBJ2-2): EPEVTQTPSHQVTQMGQEVILRCVPISNHLYFYWYRQILGQKVEFLVSFYNNEISEKSEIFDDQFSVERPDGSNFTLKIRSTKLEDSAMYFCASSELGAGELFFGEGSRLTVL.

The chain employs TRBV20-1 and TRBJ1-6. The length of the CDR3 is 14 residues. Germline lookup yields CDR1 DFQATT and CDR2 SNEGSKA (reference sequence). Here the CDR3 reads CSASAGFPHSPLHF.

The rearrangement links TRBV19 to TRBJ1-2. Germline values: CDR1 LNHDA, CDR2 SQIVND (reference sequence). CDR3 size: 12 residues. The CDR3 sequence: CASSMWFSGYTF. Full variable domain (remainder filled in from reference TRBV19 and TRBJ1-2): DGGITQSPKYLFRKEGQNVTLSCEQNLNHDAMYWYRQDPGQGLRLIYYSQIVNDFQKGDIAEGYSVSREKKESFPLTVTSAQKNPTAFYLCASSMWFSGYTFGSGTRLTVV.

CDR3 amino acids: CASSVGLAGGDEQFF. The V gene is TRBV5-1, the J gene TRBJ2-1; TCRdb outputs TRBD2, but without DNA this stays unchecked. This CDR3 region has 15 residues. The V gene's germline CDR1 is SGHRS and CDR2 YFSETQ.

The rearrangement joins TRBV20-1 to TRBJ1-1; checking the TCRdb D call of TRBD1 is not possible without DNA. Germline V gene sequence: CDR1 DFQATT, CDR2 SNEGSKA (reference sequence). This CDR3 has 14 residues. The CDR3 loop is CSGRSGSRNTEAFF.

The chain joins TRBV4-1 to TRBJ2-1; TCRdb returns TRBD1, unconfirmable since there is no DNA. The CDR3 loop spans 14 amino acids. CDR1 and CDR2 from the germline V gene are MGHRA and YSYEKL. This chain's CDR3 is CASSQVGADLEQFF.

This sequence joins TRBV7-8 and TRBJ2-1; TCRdb names TRBD1, which stays unverified in the absence of DNA. This CDR3 has 16 amino acids. Germline CDR1 and CDR2: SGHVS and FQNEAQ. CDR3 amino acids: CASSSLRAGQRDEQFF.

The chain recombines TRBV20-1 with TRBJ2-1; TCRdb reports TRBD2, a call that lacks DNA to check it against. From germline, CDR1 is DFQATT and CDR2 SNEGSKA (reference sequence). The CDR3 is made up of 16 amino acids. The CDR3 protein is CSAGLAERMFYNEQFF.

This chain links TRBV29-1 with TRBJ2-1. This CDR3 is 17 amino acids long. Germline V CDR1 and CDR2: SQVTM, ANQGSEA. CDR3 residues: CSVECGRPGQSYNEQFF.

The chain uses TRBV27 and TRBJ2-7. Germline CDR1 MNHEY, CDR2 SMNVEV (reference sequence). This CDR3 has 17 amino acids. The CDR3 protein is CASSLSRVGWNGYEQYF.

V and J are TRBV10-3 and TRBJ2-3. The CDR3 covers 16 residues. Per germline, CDR1 ENHRY and CDR2 SYGVKD. The CDR3 protein is CAVKRVGAASTDTQYF.

The V and J genes are TRBV12-3 or TRBV12-4 and TRBJ2-1. The CDR3 covers 13 residues. The CDR3 spells CASSLVRSNEQFF.

The chain's CDR3 is CASSLSQRSEKLFF. The chain uses TRBV12-3 or TRBV12-4 and TRBJ1-4. CDR3 size: 14 residues.

The V gene is TRBV11-2, the J gene TRBJ2-1; TCRdb's D call of TRBD2 is untestable without DNA. The CDR3 consists of 14 residues. Germline V gene sequence: CDR1 SGHAT, CDR2 FQNNGV. The CDR3: CASSALAGETKQFF.

The V and J genes are TRBV5-1 and TRBJ2-5; TCRdb proposes TRBD1, but this gene call is untestable without DNA. The CDR3 spans 13 residues. The germline gives CDR1 SGHRS, CDR2 YFSETQ. This chain's CDR3 is CASRKTGGETQYF. The whole variable domain, remainder taken from reference TRBV5-1 and TRBJ2-5, is KAGVTQTPRYLIKTRGQQVTLSCSPISGHRSVSWYQQTPGQGLQFLFEYFSETQRNKGNFPGRFSGRQFSNSRSEMNVSTLELGDSALYLCASRKTGGETQYFGPGTRLLVL.

V gene TRBV27 combines with J gene TRBJ2-3; the D gene TCRdb calls, TRBD2, cannot be checked with no DNA. The length of the CDR3 is 15 residues. Per germline, CDR1 MNHEY and CDR2 SMNVEV (reference sequence). CDR3 in amino acids: CASRGLAGNTDTQYF.